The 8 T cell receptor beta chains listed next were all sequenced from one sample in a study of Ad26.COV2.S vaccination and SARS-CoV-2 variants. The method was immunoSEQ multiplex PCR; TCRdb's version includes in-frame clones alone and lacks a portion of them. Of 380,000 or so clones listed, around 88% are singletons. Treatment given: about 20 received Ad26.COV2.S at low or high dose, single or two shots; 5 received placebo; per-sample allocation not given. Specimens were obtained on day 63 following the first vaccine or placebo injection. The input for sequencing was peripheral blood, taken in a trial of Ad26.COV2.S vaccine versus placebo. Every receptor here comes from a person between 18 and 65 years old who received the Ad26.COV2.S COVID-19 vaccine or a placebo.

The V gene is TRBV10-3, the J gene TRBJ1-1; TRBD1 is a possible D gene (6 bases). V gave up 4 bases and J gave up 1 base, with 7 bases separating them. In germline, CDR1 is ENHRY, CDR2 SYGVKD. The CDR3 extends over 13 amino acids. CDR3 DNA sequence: TGTGCCATCAGTGCACAGGGGAACACTGAAGCTTTCTTT. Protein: CAISAQGNTEAFF.

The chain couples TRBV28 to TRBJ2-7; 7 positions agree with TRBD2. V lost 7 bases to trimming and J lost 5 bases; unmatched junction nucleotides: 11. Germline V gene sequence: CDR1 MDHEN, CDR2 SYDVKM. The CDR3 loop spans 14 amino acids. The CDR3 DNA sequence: TGTGCCAGCACCTTGGGGGGGGGAACCCACGAGCAGTACTTC. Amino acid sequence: CASTLGGGTHEQYF.

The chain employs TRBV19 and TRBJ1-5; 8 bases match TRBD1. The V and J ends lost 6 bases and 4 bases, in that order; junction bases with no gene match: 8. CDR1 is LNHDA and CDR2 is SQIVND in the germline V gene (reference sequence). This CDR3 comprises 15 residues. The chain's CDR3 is CASSREDRANQPQHF. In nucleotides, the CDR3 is TGTGCCAGTAGCCGCGAGGACAGGGCAAATCAGCCCCAGCATTTT.

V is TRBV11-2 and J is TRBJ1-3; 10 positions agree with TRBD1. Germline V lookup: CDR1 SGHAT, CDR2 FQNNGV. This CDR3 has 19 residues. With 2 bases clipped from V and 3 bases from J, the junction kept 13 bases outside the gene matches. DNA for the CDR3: TGTGCCAGCAGCTTAAAGTTGACAGGGGGCTTATATTATGGAAACACCATATATTTT. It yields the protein CASSLKLTGGLYYGNTIYF.

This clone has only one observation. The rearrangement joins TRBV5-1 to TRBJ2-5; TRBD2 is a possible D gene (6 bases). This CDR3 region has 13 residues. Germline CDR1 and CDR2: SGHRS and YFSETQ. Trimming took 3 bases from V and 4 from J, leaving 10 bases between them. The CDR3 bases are TGCGCCAGCAGCTCGGGGGTAAGAGAGACCCAGTACTTC. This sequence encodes CASSSGVRETQYF. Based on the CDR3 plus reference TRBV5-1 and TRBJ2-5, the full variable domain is KAGVTQTPRYLIKTRGQQVTLSCSPISGHRSVSWYQQTPGQGLQFLFEYFSETQRNKGNFPGRFSGRQFSNSRSEMNVSTLELGDSALYLCASSSGVRETQYFGPGTRLLVL.

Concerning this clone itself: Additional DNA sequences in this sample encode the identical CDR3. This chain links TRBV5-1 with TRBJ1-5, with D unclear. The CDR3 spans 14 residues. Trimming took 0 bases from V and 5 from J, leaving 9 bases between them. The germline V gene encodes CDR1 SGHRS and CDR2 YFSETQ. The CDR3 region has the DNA TGCGCCAGCAGCTTGGACGGTGGGGATCAGCCCCAGCATTTT. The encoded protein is CASSLDGGDQPQHF.

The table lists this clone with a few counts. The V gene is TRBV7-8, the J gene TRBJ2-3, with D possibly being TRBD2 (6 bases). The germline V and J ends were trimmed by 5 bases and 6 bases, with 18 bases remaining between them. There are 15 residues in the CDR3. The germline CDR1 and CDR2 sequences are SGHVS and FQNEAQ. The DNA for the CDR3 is TGTGCCAGCAGCCGAGCCGGAGGGGCGGGGGATACGCAGTATTTT. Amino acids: CASSRAGGAGDTQYF.

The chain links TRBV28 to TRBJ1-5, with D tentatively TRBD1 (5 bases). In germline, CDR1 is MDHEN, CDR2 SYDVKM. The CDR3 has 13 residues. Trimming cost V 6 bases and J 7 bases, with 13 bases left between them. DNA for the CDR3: TGTGCCAGCAGCCGTGTACGGGGGCAGCCCCAGCATTTT. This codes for CASSRVRGQPQHF. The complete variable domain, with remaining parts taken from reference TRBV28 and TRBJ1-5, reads DVKVTQSSRYLVKRTGEKVFLECVQDMDHENMFWYRQDPGLGLRLIYFSYDVKMKEKGDIPEGYSVSREKKERFSLILESASTNQTSMYLCASSRVRGQPQHFGDGTRLSIL.